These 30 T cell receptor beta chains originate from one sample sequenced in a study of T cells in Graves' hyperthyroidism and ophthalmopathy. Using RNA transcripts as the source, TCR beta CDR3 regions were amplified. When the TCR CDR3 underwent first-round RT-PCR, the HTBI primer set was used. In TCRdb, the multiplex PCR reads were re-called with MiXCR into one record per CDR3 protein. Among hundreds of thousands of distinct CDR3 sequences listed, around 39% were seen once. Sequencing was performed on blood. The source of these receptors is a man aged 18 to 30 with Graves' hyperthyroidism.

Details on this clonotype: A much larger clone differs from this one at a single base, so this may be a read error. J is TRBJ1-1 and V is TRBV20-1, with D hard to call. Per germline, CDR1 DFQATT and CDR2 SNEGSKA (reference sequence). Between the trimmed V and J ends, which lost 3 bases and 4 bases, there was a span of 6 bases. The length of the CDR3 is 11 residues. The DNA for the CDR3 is TGCAGTGCTAGCTACGTCACTGAAGCTTTCTTT. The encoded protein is CSASYVTEAFF.

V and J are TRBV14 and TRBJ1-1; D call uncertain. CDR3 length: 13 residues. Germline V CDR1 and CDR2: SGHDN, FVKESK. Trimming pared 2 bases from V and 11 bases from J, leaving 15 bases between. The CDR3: CASSQFTGFGAFF. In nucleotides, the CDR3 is TGTGCCAGCAGCCAATTTACGGGGTTCGGGGCTTTCTTT.

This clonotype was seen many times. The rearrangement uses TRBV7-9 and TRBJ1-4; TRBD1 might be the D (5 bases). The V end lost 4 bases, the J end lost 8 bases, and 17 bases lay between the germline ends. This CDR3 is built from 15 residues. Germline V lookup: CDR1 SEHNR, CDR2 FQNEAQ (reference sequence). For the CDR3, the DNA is TGTGCCAGCAGCTCCAACGTGGGGGACGGAGAAAAACTGTTTTTT. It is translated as CASSSNVGDGEKLFF.

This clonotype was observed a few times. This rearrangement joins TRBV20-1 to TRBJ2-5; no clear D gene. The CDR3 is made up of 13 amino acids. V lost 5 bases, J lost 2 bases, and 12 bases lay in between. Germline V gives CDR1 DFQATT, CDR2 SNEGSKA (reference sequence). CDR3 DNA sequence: TGCAGTGCTCCCCGGACCCCGCAAGAGACCCAGTACTTC. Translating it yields CSAPRTPQETQYF.

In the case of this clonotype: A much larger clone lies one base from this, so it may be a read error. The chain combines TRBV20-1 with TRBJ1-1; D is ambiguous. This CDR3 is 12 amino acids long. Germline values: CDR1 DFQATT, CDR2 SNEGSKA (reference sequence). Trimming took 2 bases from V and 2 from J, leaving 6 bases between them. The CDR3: CSARPINTEAFF. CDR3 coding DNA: TGCAGTGCTAGACCCATTAACACTGAAGCTTTCTTT.

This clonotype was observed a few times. CDR3 loop: CSARGWRSDTQYF. CDR3 DNA sequence: TGCAGTGCTAGGGGTTGGCGGTCTGATACGCAGTATTTT. The V call is TRBV20-1, the J call TRBJ2-3; D is uncertain. Trimming cost V 3 bases and J 6 bases, with 13 bases left between them. Germline assignment: CDR1 DFQATT and CDR2 SNEGSKA (reference sequence). This CDR3 region has 13 residues.

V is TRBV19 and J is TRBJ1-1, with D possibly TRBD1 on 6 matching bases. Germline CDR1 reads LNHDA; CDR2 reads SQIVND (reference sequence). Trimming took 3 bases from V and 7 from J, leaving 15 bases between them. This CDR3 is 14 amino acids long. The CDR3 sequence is CASSIAGVKNEAFF. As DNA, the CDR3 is TGTGCCAGTAGTATCGCAGGGGTGAAGAATGAAGCTTTCTTT.

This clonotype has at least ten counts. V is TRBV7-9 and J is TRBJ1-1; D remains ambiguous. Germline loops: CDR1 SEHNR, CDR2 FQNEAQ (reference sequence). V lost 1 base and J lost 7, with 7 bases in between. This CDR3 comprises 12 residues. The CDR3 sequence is CASSLGHLEAFF. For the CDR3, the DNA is TGTGCCAGCAGCTTAGGACATCTTGAAGCTTTCTTT.

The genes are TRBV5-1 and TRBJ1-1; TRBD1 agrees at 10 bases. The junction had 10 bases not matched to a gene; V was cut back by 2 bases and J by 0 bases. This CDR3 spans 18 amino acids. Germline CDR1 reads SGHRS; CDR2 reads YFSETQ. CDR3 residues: CASSFLGQGKGMNTEAFF. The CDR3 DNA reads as TGCGCCAGCAGCTTTTTGGGACAGGGGAAAGGGATGAACACTGAAGCTTTCTTT.

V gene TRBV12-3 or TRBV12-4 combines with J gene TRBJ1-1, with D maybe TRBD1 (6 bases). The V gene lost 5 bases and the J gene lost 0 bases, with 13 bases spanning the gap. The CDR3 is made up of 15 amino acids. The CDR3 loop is CASSLRQVMNTEAFF. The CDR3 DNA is TGTGCCAGCAGTCTCAGACAGGTGATGAACACTGAAGCTTTCTTT.

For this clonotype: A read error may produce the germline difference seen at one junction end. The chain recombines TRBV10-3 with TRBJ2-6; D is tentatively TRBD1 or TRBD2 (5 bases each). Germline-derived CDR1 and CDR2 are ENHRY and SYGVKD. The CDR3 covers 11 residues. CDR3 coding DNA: TGTGCCAGCAGTGCAGGGAGAACTGAAGCTTTC. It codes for CASSAGRTEAF.

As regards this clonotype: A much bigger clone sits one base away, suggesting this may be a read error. CDR3 in amino acids: CASSWDRKTGDQPQHF. The CDR3 DNA is TGTGCCAGCAGTTGGGACAGGAAAACCGGTGATCAGCCCCAGCATTTT. The chain joins TRBV6-5 to TRBJ1-5, with 8 nucleotides matching TRBD1. The CDR3 length is 16 residues. V lost 4 bases and J lost 5; bases outside the gene matches: 10. Per germline, CDR1 MNHEY and CDR2 SVGAGI.

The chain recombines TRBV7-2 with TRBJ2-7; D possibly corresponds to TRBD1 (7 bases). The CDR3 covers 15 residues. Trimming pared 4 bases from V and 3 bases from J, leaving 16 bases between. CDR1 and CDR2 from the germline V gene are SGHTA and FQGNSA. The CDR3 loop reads CASSSGGTGNYEQYF. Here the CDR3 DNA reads TGTGCCAGCAGCTCAGGGGGGACTGGGAACTACGAGCAGTACTTC.

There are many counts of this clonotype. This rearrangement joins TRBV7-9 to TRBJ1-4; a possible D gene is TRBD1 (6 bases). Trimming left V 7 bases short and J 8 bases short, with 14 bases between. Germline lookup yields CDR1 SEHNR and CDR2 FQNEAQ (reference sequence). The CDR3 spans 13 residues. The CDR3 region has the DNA TGTGCCAGCAACCGGGGGCTGACAGAAAAACTGTTTTTT. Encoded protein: CASNRGLTEKLFF.

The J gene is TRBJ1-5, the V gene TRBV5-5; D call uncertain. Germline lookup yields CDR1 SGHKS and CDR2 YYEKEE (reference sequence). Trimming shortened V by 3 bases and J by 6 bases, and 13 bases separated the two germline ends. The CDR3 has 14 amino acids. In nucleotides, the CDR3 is TGTGCCAGCAGCTCCTTAGTCTGGGGTCAGCCCCAGCATTTT. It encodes CASSSLVWGQPQHF. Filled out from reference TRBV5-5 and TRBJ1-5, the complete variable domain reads DAGVTQSPTHLIKTRGQQVTLRCSPISGHKSVSWYQQVLGQGPQFIFQYYEKEERGRGNFPDRFSARQFPNYSSELNVNALLLGDSALYLCASSSLVWGQPQHFGDGTRLSIL.

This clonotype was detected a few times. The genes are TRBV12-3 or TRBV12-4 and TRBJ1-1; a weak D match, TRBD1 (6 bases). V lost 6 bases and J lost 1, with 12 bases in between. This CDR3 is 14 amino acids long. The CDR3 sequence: CASRRGAPNTEAFF. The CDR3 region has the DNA TGTGCCAGCAGGAGGGGGGCACCGAACACTGAAGCTTTCTTT.

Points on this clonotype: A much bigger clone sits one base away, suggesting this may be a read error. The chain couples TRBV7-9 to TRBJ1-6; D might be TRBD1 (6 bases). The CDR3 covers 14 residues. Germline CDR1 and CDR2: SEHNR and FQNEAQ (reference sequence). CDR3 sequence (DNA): TGTGCCGGCAGCTTAGTGGGGGACAAATCACCCCTCCACTTT. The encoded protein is CAGSLVGDKSPLHF.

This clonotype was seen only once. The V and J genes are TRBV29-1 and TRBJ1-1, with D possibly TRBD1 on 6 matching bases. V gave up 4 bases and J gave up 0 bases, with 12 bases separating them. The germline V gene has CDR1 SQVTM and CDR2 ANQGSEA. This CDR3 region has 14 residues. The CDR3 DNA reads TGCAGCGTTGGGGGGACATACATGAACACTGAAGCTTTCTTT. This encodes CSVGGTYMNTEAFF. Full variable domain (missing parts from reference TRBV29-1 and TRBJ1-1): SAVISQKPSRDICQRGTSLTIQCQVDSQVTMMFWYRQQPGQSLTLIATANQGSEATYESGFVIDKFPISRPNLTFSTLTVSNMSPEDSSIYLCSVGGTYMNTEAFFGQGTRLTVV.

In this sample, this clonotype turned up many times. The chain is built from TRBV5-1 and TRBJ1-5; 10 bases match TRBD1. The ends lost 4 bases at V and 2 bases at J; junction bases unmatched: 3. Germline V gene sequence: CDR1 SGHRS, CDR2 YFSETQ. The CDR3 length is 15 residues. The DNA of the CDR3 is TGCGCCAGCAGCCCCGGGACAGGGGGCAATCAGCCCCAGCATTTT. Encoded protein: CASSPGTGGNQPQHF.

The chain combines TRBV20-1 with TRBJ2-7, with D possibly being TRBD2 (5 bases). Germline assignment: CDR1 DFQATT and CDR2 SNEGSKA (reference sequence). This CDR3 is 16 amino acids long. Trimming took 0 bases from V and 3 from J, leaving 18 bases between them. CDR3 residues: CSARDLRGYLFYEQYF. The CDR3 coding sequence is TGCAGTGCTAGAGATTTGAGAGGGTACCTATTCTACGAGCAGTACTTC.

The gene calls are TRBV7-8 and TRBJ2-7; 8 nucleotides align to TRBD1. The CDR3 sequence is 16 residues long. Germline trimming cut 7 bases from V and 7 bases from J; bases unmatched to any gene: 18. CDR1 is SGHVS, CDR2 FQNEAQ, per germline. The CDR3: CASTAQQGDGGREQYF. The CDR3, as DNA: TGTGCCAGCACCGCCCAACAGGGGGACGGAGGTCGTGAGCAGTACTTC. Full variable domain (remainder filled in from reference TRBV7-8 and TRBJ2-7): GAGVSQSPRYKVAKRGQDVALRCDPISGHVSLFWYQQALGQGPEFLTYFQNEAQLDKSGLPSDRFFAERPEGSVSTLKIQRTQQEDSAVYLCASTAQQGDGGREQYFGPGTRLTVT.

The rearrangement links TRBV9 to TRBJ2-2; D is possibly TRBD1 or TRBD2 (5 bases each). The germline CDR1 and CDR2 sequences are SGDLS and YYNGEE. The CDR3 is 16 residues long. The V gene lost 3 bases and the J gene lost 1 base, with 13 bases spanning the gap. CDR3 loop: CASSAFGARNTGELFF. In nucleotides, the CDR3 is TGTGCCAGCAGCGCTTTCGGGGCGAGGAACACCGGGGAGCTGTTTTTT.

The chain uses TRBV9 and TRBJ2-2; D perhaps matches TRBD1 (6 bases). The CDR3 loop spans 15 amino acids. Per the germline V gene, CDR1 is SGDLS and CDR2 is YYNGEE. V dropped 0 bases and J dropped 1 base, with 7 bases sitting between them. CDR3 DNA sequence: TGTGCCAGCAGCGTAGGGACAGAGAACACCGGGGAGCTGTTTTTT. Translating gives CASSVGTENTGELFF.

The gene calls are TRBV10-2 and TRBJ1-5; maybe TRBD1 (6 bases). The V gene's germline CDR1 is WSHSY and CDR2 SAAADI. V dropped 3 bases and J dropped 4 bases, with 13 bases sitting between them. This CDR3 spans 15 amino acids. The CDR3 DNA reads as TGCGCCAGCAGTGATGGGGGCAGGGTAAATCAGCCCCAGCATTTT. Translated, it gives CASSDGGRVNQPQHF.

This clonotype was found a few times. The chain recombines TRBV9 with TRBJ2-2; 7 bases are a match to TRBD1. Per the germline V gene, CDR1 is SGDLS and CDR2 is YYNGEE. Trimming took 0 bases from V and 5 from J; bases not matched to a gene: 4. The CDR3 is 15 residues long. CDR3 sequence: CASSVGTGATGELFF. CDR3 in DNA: TGTGCCAGCAGCGTAGGAACAGGGGCAACCGGGGAGCTGTTTTTT.

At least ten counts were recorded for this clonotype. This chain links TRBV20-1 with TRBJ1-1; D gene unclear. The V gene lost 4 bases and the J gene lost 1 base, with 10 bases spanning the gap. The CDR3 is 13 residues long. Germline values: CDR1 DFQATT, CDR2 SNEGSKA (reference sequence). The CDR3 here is CSATLWENTEAFF. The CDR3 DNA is TGCAGTGCTACCCTATGGGAGAACACTGAAGCTTTCTTT.

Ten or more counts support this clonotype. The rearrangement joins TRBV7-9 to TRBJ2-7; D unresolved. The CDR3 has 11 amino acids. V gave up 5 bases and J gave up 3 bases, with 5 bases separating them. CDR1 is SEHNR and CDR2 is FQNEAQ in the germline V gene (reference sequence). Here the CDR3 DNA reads TGTGCCAGCAGCAAAGACTACGAGCAGTACTTC. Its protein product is CASSKDYEQYF.

CDR3 protein: CASSRDRGNEAFF. The CDR3, as DNA: TGTGCCAGCAGCCGCGACAGGGGGAATGAAGCTTTCTTT. This rearrangement joins TRBV7-2 to TRBJ1-1; 9 nucleotides match TRBD1. Per the germline V gene, CDR1 is SGHTA and CDR2 is FQGNSA. Losses at the gene ends were 5 bases for V and 7 bases for J; bases not matched to a gene: 5. The CDR3 is 13 residues long.

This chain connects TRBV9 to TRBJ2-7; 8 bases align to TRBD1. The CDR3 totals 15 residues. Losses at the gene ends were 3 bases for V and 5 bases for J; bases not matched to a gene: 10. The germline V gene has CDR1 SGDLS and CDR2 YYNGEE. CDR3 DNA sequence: TGTGCCAGCAGCGCACGGACAGGGACTTTCCACGAGCAGTACTTC. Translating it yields CASSARTGTFHEQYF.

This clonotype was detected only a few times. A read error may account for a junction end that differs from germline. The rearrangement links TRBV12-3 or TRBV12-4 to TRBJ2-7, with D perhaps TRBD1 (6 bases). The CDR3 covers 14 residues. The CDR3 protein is CASSQVTGDYEQYF. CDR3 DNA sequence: TGCGCCAGCAGCCAAGTGACAGGCGACTACGAGCAGTACTTC.